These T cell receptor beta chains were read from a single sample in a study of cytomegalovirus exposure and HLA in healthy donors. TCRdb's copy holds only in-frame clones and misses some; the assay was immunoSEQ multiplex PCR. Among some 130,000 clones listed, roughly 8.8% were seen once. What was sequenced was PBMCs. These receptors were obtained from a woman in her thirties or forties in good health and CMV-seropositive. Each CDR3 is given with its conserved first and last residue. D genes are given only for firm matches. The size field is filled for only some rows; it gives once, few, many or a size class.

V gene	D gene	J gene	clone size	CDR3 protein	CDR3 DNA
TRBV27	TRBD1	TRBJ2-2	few	CASSFQGAYTGELFF	TGTGCCAGCAGTTTTCAGGGGGCGTACACCGGGGAGCTGTTTTTT
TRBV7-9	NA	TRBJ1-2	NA	CASSSRGTNYGYTF	TGTGCCAGCAGCAGTAGGGGGACTAACTATGGCTACACCTTC
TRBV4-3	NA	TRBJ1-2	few	CASSQSVYYGYTF	TGCGCCAGCAGCCAATCCGTCTACTATGGCTACACCTTC
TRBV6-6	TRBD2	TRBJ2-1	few	CASSTIAGGPTNEQFF	TGTGCCAGCAGTACTATAGCGGGGGGTCCGACGAATGAGCAGTTCTTC
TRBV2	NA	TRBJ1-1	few	CASDKILNTEAFF	TGTGCCAGCGACAAGATCTTGAACACTGAAGCTTTCTTT
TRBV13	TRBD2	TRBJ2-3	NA	CASSFRGGGVSTDTQYF	TGTGCCAGCAGCTTTCGTGGGGGAGGGGTCAGCACAGATACGCAGTATTTT
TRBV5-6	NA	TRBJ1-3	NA	CASSSRQALYSGNTIYF	TGTGCCAGCAGCTCCAGACAGGCCCTCTACTCTGGAAACACCATATATTTT
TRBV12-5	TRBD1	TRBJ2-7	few	CASGMNRGNSYEQYF	TGTGCTAGTGGTATGAACAGGGGTAATTCCTACGAGCAGTACTTC
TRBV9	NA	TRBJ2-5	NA	CASSVLGTPQETQYF	TGTGCCAGCAGCGTACTCGGGACACCCCAAGAGACCCAGTACTTC
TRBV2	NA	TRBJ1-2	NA	CASSERVGGGYTF	TGTGCCAGCAGTGAAAGGGTCGGGGGTGGCTACACCTTC
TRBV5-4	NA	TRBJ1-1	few	CASSSRGPTEAFF	TGTGCCAGCAGCTCAAGGGGTCCCACTGAAGCTTTCTTT
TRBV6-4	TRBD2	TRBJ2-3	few	CASRGTSGGPTDTQYF	TGTGCCAGCAGGGGAACTAGCGGGGGTCCCACAGATACGCAGTATTTT
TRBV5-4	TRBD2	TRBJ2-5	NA	CASSFAASGETQYF	TGTGCCAGCAGCTTTGCCGCTAGCGGGGAGACCCAGTACTTC
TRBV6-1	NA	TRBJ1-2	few	CASSDTLKEGYTF	TGTGCCAGCAGTGATACTTTAAAAGAGGGCTACACCTTC
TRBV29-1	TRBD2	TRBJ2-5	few	CSVELAGGRETQYF	TGCAGCGTTGAACTAGCGGGGGGGCGGGAGACCCAGTACTTC
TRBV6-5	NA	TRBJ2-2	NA	CASSYSKAGPGELFF	TGTGCCAGCAGTTACTCGAAGGCTGGGCCCGGGGAGCTGTTTTTT
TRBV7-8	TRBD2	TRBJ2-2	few	CASSASGVTGELFF	TGTGCCAGCAGCGCTAGCGGGGTCACCGGGGAGCTGTTTTTT
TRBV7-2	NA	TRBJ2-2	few	CASSLDSGGGTGELFF	TGTGCCAGCAGCTTAGACTCGGGGGGCGGCACCGGGGAGCTGTTTTTT
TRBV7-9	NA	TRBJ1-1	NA	CASSLGGGTDTEAFF	TGTGCCAGCAGCTTAGGGGGCGGGACCGACACTGAAGCTTTCTTT
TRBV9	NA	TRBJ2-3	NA	CASSHSTSTDTQYF	TGTGCCAGCAGCCACTCCACTAGCACAGATACGCAGTATTTT